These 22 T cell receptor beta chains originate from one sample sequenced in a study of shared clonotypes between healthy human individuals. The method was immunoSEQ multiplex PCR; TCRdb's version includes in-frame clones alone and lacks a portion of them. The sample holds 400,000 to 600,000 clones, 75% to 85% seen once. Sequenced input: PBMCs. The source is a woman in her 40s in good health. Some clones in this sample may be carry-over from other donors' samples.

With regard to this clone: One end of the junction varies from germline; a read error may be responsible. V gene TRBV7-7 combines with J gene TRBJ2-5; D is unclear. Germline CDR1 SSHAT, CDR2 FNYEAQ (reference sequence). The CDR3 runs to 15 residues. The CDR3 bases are TGTGCTAGCAGCCCACTGGCGGAAATCCAAGAGACCCAGTACTTC. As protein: CASSPLAEIQETQYF.

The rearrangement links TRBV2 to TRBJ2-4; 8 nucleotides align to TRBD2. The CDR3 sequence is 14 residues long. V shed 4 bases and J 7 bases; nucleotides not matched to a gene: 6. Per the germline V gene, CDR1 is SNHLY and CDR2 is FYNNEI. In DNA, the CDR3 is TGTGCCAGCAGTGGGCAGTCGGGGGGGAACATTCAGTACTTC. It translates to CASSGQSGGNIQYF.

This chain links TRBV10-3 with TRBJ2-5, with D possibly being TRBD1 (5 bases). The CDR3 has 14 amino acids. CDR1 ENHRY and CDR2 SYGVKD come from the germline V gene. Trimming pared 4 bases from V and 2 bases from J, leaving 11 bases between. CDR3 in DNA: TGTGCCATCAGTGGGGCAGGGATGCAAGAGACCCAGTACTTC. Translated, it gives CAISGAGMQETQYF.

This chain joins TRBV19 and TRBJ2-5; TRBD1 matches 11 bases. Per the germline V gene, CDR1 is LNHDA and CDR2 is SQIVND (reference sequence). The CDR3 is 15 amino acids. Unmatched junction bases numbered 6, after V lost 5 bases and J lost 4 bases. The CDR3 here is CASSSTGTGGETQYF. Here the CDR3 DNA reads TGTGCCAGTAGTTCCACCGGGACAGGGGGAGAGACCCAGTACTTC.

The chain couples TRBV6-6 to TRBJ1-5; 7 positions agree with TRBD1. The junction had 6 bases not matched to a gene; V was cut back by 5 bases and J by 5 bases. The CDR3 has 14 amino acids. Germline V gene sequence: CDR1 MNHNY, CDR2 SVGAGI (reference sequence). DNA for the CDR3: TGTGCCAGCAGTACGGGACAGCGTTATCAGCCCCAGCATTTT. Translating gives CASSTGQRYQPQHF.

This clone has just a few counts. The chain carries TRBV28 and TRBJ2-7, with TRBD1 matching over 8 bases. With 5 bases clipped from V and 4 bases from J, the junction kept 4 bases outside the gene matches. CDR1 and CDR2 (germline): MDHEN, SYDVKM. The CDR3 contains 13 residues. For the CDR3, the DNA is TGTGCCAGCAGTAGCAGGGGGCCTTACGAGCAGTACTTC. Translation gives CASSSRGPYEQYF.

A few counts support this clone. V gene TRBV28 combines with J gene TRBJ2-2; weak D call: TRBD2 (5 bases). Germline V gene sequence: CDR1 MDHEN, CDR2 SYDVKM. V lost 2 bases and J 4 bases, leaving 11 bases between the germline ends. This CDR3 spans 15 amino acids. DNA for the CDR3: TGTGCCAGCAGTTTACGGCTAGAGGGCACCGGGGAGCTGTTTTTT. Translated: CASSLRLEGTGELFF. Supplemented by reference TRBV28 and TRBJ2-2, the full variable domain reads DVKVTQSSRYLVKRTGEKVFLECVQDMDHENMFWYRQDPGLGLRLIYFSYDVKMKEKGDIPEGYSVSREKKERFSLILESASTNQTSMYLCASSLRLEGTGELFFGEGSRLTVL.

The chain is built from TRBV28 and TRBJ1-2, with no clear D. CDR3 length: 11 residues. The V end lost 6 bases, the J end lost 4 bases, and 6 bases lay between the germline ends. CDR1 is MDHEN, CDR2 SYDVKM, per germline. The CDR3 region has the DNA TGTGCCAGCAGGGATATCTATGGCTACACCTTC. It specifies CASRDIYGYTF.

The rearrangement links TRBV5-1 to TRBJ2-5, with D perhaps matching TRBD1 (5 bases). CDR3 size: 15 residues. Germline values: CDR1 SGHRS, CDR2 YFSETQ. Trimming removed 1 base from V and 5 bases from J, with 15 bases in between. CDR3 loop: CASSLNAGMLETQYF. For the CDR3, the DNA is TGCGCCAGCAGCTTGAACGCAGGGATGTTGGAGACCCAGTACTTC.

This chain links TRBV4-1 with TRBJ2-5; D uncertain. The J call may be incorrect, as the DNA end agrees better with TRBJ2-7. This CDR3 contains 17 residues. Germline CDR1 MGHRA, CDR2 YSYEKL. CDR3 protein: CASSQPLTTYTPYEQYF. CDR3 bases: TGCGCCAGCAGCCAACCCCTAACGACTTACACCCCCTACGAGCAGTACTTC.

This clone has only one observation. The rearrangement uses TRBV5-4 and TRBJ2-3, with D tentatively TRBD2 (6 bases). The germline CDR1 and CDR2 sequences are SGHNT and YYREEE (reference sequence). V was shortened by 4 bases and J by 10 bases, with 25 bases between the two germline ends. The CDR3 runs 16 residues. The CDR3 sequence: CASSHGSAGTLGAQYF. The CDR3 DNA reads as TGTGCCAGCAGCCACGGTTCCGCGGGGACCCTCGGGGCGCAGTATTTT. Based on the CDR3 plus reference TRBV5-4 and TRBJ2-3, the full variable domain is ETGVTQSPTHLIKTRGQQVTLRCSSQSGHNTVSWYQQALGQGPQFIFQYYREEENGRGNFPPRFSGLQFPNYSSELNVNALELDDSALYLCASSHGSAGTLGAQYFGPGTRLTVL.

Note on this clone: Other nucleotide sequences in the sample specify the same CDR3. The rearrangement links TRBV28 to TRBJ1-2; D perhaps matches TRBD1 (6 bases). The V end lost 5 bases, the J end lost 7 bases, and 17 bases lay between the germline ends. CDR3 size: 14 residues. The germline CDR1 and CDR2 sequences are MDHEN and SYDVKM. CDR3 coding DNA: TGTGCCAGCAGTGGGGACACAGGAACTTCTGGCTACACCTTC. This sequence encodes CASSGDTGTSGYTF.

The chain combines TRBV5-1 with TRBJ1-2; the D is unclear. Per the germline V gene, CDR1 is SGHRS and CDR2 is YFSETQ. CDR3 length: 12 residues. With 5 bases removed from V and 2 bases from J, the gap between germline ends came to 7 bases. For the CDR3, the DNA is TGCGCCAGCAGAGAGTTGAACTATGGCTACACCTTC. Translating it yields CASRELNYGYTF.

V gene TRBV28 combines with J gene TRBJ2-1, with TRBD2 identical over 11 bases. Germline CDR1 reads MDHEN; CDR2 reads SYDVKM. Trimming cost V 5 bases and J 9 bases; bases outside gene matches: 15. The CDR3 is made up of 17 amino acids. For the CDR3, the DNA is TGTGCCAGCAGTCCTCACACCGGGACTAGCGGAAGGGGTGAGCAGTTCTTC. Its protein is CASSPHTGTSGRGEQFF.

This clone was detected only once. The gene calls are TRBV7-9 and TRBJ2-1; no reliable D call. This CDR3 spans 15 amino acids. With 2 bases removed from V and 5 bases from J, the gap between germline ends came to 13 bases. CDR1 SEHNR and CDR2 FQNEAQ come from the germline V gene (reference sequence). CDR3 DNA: TGTGCCAGCAGCTTAAGTGGTGGATCCAACAATGAGCAGTTCTTC. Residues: CASSLSGGSNNEQFF.

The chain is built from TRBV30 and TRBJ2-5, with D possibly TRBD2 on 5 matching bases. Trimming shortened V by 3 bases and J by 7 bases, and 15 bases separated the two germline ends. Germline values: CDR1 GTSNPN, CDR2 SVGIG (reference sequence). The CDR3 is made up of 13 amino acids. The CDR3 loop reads CAWSRTVGRTQYF. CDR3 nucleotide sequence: TGTGCCTGGAGCCGGACTGTAGGGAGGACCCAGTACTTC.

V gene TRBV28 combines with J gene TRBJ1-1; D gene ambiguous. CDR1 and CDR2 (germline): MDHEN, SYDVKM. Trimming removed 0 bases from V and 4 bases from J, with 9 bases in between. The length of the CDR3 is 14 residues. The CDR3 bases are TGTGCCAGCAGTTTATGGAAGGAGACCACTGAAGCTTTCTTT. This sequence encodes CASSLWKETTEAFF. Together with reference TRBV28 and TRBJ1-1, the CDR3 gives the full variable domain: DVKVTQSSRYLVKRTGEKVFLECVQDMDHENMFWYRQDPGLGLRLIYFSYDVKMKEKGDIPEGYSVSREKKERFSLILESASTNQTSMYLCASSLWKETTEAFFGQGTRLTVV.

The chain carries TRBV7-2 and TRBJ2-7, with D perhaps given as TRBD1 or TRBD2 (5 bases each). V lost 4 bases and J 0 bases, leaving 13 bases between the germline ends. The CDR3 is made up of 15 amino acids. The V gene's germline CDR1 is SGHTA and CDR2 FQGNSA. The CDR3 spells CASSSLGLASYEQYF. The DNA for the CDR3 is TGTGCCAGCAGCTCCCTGGGGCTAGCCTCCTACGAGCAGTACTTC.

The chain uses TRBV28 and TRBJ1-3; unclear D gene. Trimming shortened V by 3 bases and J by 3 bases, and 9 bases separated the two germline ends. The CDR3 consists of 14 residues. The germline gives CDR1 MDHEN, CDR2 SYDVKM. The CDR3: CASSFSGSGNTIYF. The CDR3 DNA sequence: TGTGCCAGCAGTTTTTCGGGGAGTGGAAACACCATATATTTT.

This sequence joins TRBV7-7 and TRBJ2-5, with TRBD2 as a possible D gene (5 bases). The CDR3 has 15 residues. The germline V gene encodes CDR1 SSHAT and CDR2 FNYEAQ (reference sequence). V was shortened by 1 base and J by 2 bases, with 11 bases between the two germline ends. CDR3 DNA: TGTGCCAGCAGCTTAGGGCTAGCAGTGCAAGAGACCCAGTACTTC. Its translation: CASSLGLAVQETQYF.

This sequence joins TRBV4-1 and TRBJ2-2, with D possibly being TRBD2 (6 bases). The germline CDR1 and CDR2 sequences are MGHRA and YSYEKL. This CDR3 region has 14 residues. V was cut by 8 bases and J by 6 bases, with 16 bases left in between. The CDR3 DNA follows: TGCGCCAGCCGCTCAGGCTGGGGGGCCGGGGAGCTGTTTTTT. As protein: CASRSGWGAGELFF.

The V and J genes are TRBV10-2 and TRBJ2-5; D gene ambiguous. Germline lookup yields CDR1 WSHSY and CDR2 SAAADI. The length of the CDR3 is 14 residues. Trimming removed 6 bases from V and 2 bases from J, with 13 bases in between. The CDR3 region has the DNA TGCGCCAGCAGGAGCGACCGGGTGCAAGAGACCCAGTACTTC. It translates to CASRSDRVQETQYF.